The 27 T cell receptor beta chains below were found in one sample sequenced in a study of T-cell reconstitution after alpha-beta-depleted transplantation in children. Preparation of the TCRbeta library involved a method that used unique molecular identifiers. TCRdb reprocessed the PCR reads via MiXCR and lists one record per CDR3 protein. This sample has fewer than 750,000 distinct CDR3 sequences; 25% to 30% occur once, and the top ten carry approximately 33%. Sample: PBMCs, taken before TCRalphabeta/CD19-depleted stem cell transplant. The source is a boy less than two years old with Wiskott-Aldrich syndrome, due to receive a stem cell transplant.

The chain's CDR3 is CASSGWREGQETQYF. DNA for the CDR3: TGTGCCAGCAGCGGGTGGCGAGAAGGGCAAGAGACCCAGTACTTC. The chain recombines TRBV7-9 with TRBJ2-5; no reliable D call. V dropped 5 bases and J dropped 2 bases, with 15 bases sitting between them. Germline-derived CDR1 and CDR2 are SEHNR and FQNEAQ (reference sequence). The CDR3 contains 15 residues.

CDR3 loop: CATSDGDRVLTDTQYF. Written as DNA, the CDR3 is TGTGCCACCAGTGATGGGGACAGGGTGTTGACAGATACGCAGTATTTT. The chain uses TRBV24-1 and TRBJ2-3; 9 positions match TRBD1. Germline V CDR1 and CDR2: KGHDR, SFDVKD. CDR3 size: 16 residues. V trimming: 3 bases; J trimming: 3 bases; junction bases outside the gene matches: 6.

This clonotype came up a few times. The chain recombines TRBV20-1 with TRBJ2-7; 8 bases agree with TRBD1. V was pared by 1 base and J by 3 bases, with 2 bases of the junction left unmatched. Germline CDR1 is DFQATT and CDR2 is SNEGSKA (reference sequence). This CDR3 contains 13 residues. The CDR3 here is CSARGDRYYEQYF. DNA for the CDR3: TGCAGTGCTAGAGGGGACAGGTACTACGAGCAGTACTTC.

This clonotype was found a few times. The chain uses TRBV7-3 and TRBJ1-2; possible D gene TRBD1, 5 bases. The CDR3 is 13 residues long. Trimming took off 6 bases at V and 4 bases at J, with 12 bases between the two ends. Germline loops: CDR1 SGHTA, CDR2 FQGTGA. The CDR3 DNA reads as TGTGCCAGCAGTCCTGGGGCAGCCTATGGCTACACCTTC. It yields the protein CASSPGAAYGYTF. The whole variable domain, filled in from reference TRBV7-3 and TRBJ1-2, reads GAGVSQTPSNKVTEKGKYVELRCDPISGHTALYWYRQSLGQGPEFLIYFQGTGAADDSGLPNDRFFAVRPEGSVSTLKIQRTERGDSAVYLCASSPGAAYGYTFGSGTRLTVV.

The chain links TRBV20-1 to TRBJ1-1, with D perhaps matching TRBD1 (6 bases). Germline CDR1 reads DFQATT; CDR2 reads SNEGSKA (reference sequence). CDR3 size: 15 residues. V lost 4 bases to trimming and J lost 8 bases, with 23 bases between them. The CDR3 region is CSATRSRTGLTEAFF. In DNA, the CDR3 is TGCAGTGCTACCCGATCTAGAACAGGGCTAACAGAAGCTTTCTTT.

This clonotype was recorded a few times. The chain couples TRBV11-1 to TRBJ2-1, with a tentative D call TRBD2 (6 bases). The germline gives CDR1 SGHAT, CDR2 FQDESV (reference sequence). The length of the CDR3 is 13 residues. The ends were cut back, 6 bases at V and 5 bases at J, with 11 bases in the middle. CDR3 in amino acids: CASRRTNNNEQFF. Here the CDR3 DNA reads TGTGCCAGCAGAAGGACTAATAACAATGAGCAGTTCTTC.

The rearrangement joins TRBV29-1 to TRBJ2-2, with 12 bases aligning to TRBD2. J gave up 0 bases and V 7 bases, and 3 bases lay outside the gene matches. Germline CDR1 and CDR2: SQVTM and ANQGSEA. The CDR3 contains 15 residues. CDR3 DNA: TGCAGCGCGACTAGCGGGAGTGCGAACACCGGGGAGCTGTTTTTT. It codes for CSATSGSANTGELFF.

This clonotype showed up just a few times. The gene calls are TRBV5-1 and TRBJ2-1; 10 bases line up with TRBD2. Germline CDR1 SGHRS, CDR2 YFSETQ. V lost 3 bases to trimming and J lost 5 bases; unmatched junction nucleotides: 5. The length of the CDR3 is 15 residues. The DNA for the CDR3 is TGCGCCAGCAGCTCCGGACTAGCGGATGACAATGAGCAGTTCTTC. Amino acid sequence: CASSSGLADDNEQFF.

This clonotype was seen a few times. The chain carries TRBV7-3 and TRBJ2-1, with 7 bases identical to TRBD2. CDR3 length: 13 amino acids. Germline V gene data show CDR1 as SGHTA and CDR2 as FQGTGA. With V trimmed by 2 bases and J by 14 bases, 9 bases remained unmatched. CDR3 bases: TGTGCCAGCAGCTTAGAAATGTCTAGCGGAAAGTTCTTC. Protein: CASSLEMSSGKFF.

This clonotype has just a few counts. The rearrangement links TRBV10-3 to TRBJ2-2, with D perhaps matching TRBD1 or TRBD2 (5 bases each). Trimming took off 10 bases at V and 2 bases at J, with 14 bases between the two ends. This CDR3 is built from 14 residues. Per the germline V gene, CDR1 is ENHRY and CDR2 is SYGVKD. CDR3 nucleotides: TGTGCCACCGGGGCCAAAACTAACACCGGGGAGCTGTTTTTT. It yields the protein CATGAKTNTGELFF.

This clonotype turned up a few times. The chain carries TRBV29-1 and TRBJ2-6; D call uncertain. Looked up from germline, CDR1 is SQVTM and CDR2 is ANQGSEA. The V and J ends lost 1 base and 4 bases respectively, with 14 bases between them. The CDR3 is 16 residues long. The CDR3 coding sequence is TGCAGCGTTGAAGCTCGCTCAGGAACCGGGGCCAACGTCCTGACTTTC. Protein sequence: CSVEARSGTGANVLTF.

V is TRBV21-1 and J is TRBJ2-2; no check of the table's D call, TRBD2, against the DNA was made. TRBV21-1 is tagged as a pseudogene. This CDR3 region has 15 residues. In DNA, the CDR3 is TGTGCCAGCAGCAAGACTAGAAAAAGGACCGGGGAGCTGTTTTTT. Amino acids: CASSKTRKRTGELFF.

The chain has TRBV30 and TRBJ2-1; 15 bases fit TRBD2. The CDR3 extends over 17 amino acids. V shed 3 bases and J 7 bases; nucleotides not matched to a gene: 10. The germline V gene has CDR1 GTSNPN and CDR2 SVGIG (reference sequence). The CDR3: CAWRDGLAGGPGNEQFF. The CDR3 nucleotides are TGTGCCTGGAGGGATGGACTAGCGGGAGGGCCGGGGAATGAGCAGTTCTTC.

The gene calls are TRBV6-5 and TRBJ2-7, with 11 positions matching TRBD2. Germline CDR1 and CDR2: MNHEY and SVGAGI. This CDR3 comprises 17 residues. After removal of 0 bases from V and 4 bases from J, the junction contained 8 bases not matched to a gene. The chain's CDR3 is CASSYSPLAGVQYEQYF. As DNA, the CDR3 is TGTGCCAGCAGTTACTCCCCACTAGCGGGAGTTCAGTACGAGCAGTACTTC.

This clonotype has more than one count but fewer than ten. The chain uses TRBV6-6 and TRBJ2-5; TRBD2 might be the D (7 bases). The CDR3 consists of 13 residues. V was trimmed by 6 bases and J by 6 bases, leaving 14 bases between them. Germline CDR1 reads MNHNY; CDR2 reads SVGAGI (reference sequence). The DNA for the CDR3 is TGTGCCAGCAGCTCCGTGGGGGGGCAGACCCAGTACTTC. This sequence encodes CASSSVGGQTQYF.

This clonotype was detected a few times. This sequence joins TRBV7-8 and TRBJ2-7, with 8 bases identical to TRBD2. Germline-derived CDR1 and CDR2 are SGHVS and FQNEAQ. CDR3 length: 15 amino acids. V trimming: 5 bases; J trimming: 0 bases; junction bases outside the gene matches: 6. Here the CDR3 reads CASSSLAGSSYEQYF. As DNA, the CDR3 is TGTGCCAGCAGCAGTCTAGCGGGCAGCTCCTACGAGCAGTACTTC. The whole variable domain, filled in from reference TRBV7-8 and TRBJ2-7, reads GAGVSQSPRYKVAKRGQDVALRCDPISGHVSLFWYQQALGQGPEFLTYFQNEAQLDKSGLPSDRFFAERPEGSVSTLKIQRTQQEDSAVYLCASSSLAGSSYEQYFGPGTRLTVT.

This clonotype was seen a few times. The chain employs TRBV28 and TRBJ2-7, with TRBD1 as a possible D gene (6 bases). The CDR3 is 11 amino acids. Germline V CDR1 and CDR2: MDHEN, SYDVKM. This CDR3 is CARKGAYEQYF. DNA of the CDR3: TGTGCACGGAAGGGGGCCTACGAGCAGTACTTC.

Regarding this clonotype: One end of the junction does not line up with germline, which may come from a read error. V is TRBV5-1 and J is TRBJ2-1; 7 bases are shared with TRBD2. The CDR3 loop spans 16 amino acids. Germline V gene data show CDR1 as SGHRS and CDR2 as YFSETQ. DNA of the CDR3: TGCGCCAGCAGCGGGGGGGAAAGGGAACGATACAATGAGCAGTTTTTC. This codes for CASSGGERERYNEQFF.

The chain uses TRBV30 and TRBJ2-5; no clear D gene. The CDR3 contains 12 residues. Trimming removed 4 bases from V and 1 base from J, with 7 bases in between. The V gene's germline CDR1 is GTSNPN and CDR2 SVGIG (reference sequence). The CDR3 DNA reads TGTGCCTGGACATTGACCCAAGAGACCCAGTACTTC. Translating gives CAWTLTQETQYF.

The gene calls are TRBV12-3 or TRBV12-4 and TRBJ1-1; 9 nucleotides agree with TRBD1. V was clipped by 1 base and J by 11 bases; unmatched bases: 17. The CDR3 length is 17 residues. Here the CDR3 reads CASSLGIKYWDREGAFF. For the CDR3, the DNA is TGTGCCAGCAGTTTAGGGATTAAATACTGGGACAGGGAAGGCGCTTTCTTT.

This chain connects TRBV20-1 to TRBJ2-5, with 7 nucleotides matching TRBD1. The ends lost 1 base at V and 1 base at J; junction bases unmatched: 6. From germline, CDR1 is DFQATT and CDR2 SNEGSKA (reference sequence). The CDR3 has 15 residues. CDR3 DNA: TGCAGTGCTAGAGGTTTGGGACAGCGCCAAGAGACCCAGTACTTC. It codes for CSARGLGQRQETQYF.

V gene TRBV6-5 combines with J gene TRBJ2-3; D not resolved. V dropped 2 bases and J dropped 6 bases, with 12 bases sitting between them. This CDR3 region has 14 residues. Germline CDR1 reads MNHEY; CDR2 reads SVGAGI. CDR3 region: CASSYLGALDTQYF. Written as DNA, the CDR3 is TGTGCCAGCAGTTACCTCGGCGCCCTGGATACGCAGTATTTT.

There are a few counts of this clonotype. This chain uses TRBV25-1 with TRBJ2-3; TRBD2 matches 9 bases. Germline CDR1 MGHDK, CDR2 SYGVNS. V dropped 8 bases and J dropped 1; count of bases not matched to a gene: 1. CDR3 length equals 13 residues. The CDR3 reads CASERGGTDTQYF. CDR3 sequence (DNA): TGTGCCAGCGAGCGGGGGGGCACAGATACGCAGTATTTT. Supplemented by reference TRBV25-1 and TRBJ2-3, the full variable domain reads EADIYQTPRYLVIGTGKKITLECSQTMGHDKMYWYQQDPGMELHLIHYSYGVNSTEKGDLSSESTVSRIRTEHFPLTLESARPSHTSQYLCASERGGTDTQYFGPGTRLTVL.

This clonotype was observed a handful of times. The CDR3 DNA reads TGTGCCAGCAGCCAGACTAGCGGGAGGACAGATACGCAGTATTTT. This translates into CASSQTSGRTDTQYF. The chain joins TRBV7-2 to TRBJ2-3; TRBD2 matches 13 bases. The CDR3 has 15 residues. The V gene's germline CDR1 is SGHTA and CDR2 FQGNSA. The junction had 2 bases not matched to a gene; V was cut back by 5 bases and J by 3 bases. The full variable domain, rest sourced from reference TRBV7-2 and TRBJ2-3, is GAGVSQSPSNKVTEKGKDVELRCDPISGHTALYWYRQSLGQGLEFLIYFQGNSAPDKSGLPSDRFSAERTGGSVSTLTIQRTQQEDSAVYLCASSQTSGRTDTQYFGPGTRLTVL.

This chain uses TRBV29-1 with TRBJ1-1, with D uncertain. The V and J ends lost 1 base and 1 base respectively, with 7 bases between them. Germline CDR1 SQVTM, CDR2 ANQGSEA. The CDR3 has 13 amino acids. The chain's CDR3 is CSVEGVGNTEAFF. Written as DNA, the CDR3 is TGCAGCGTTGAAGGTGTAGGGAACACTGAAGCTTTCTTT.

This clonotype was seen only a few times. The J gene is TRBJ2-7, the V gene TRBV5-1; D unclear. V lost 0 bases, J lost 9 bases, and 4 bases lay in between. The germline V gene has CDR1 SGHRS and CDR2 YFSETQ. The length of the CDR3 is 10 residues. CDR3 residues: CASSLEGQYF. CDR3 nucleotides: TGCGCCAGCAGCTTGGAGGGGCAGTACTTC.

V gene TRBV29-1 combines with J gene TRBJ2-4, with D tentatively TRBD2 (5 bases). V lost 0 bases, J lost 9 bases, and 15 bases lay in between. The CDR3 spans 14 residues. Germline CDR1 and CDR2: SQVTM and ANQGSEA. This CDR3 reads CSVEDTTRAGIQYF. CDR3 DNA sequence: TGCAGCGTTGAAGATACAACACGCGCGGGCATTCAGTACTTC.